This T cell receptor beta chain was sequenced for a study of T cells in Graves' hyperthyroidism and ophthalmopathy. General study findings and limits: Ophthalmopathy stood apart from stable hyperthyroidism in a 13 V-J model.

Notes on this clonotype: Its specificity is not known.

CDR3 length equals 15 residues. V lost 4 bases, J lost 1 base, and 6 bases stayed unmatched. Germline V CDR1 and CDR2: SGHNT, YYREEE (reference sequence). RNA transcripts served as the template for amplifying TCR beta CDR3 regions. HTBI primers were used for first-round RT-PCR of the TCR CDR3. TCRdb independently ran MiXCR on the multiplex PCR reads; one entry per CDR3 protein. The sample has roughly 420,000 distinct CDR3 sequences, about a sixth seen once. Calling Graves' hyperthyroidism stable meant ophthalmopathy did not progress within 18 months. Diagnoses rested on clinical symptoms, serum thyroxine and TRAb, thyroid ultrasound and orbital computed tomography.

The TCR sequence derives from a woman aged 18-35 years with Graves' hyperthyroidism. Sequencing was carried out using blood. The chain carries TRBV5-4 and TRBJ2-3; 7 positions match TRBD1. The CDR3 region has the DNA TGTGCCAGCAGCGGACGACAGGGAGGCACAGATACGCAGTATTTT. Protein sequence: CASSGRQGGTDTQYF.